This T cell receptor beta chain was obtained from a study of blood T cell repertoires in COVID-19. As for the study in general: Sample material is recorded as cDNA or gDNA derived from T cells, B-cell-depleted T cells, or PBMCs.

Source study methods: Estimation of nucleated cell counts relied on the amplification of reference gene primers. Some clones are missing from TCRdb's copy, which holds only in-frame ones; the method was immunoSEQ multiplex PCR. D and trimming were read from the DNA, whereas the V and J calls and clone size are those reported in that table. The data hold roughly 39,000 clones, with about 82% observed a single time. The source material was peripheral blood. This sequence was found in a human donor in a cohort sampled during active COVID-19.

CDR3 DNA: TGTGCCTGGAGTGTCACAGCGGACGGGTACACCATATATTTT. Encoded protein: CAWSVTADGYTIYF. This sequence joins TRBV30 and TRBJ1-3; D is unresolved. This CDR3 has 14 residues. From germline, CDR1 is GTSNPN and CDR2 SVGIG (reference sequence). The V gene lost 0 bases and the J gene lost 8 bases, with 14 bases spanning the gap.